This T cell receptor (beta chain) was sequenced for a study of technical replicates of blood from a few donors. Trimming removed 3 bases at V and 0 bases at J, with 12 bases between. Per the germline V gene, CDR1 is MDHEN and CDR2 is SYDVKM. The CDR3 has 17 amino acids. Repertoires were generated with immunoSEQ multiplex PCR, while TCRdb's copy carries only in-frame clones and drops some. The sample lists some 91,000 clones; around 95% were seen once. This receptor was obtained from a human donor in good health. The genes are TRBV28 and TRBJ2-6; tentative D call: TRBD1 (6 bases). Sequences were obtained from T cells isolated from PBMCs. The CDR3 reads CASSLGHQLSGANVLTF. DNA of the CDR3: TGTGCCAGCAGTTTGGGACACCAACTCTCTGGGGCCAACGTCCTGACTTTC.